This T cell receptor beta chain was documented in a study of shared T cell receptors in the human thymus (dated by TCRdb to 2020 to 2022). Context from the whole study: The study examined how self-reactive, shared T-cell receptor alpha chains are generated in the human thymus.

The germline V gene supplies CDR1 SGDLS and CDR2 YYNGEE. Spanning cysteine to phenylalanine, the CDR3 consists of 16 amino acids. CDR3 DNA only is kept here, 48 bases in frame from base 1. Germline trimming: 0 bases from V, 5 bases from J; junction bases outside gene matches: 4. The library was obtained by the immunoSEQ multiplex PCR assay. The table was pulled from immuneACCESS by TCRdb, which kept in-frame rearrangements only. Such tables lose some clones; where checked, under half of the loss comes from unresolved V genes, and the rest has no known cause. The sample profile shows more than 300,000 clones; roughly 94% of them were found once. The top ten clones comprise 0.02% of the sample. On this clone: No antigen is known for it. Base qualities are not provided; no much larger clone lies one nucleotide away.

The sample taken for sequencing was thymocytes. This sequence uses TRBV9 and TRBJ2-3; 12 bases in the junction line up with TRBD1. The sequence was collected from a human donor. For the CDR3, the sequence is CASSVGGQGALDTQYF. The bases read TGTGCCAGCAGCGTAGGGGGACAGGGGGCCTTAGATACGCAGTATTTT.